This record looks at one T cell receptor beta chain sequence and its context. Its target is not known. The CDR3 has 14 residues. The germline CDR1 and CDR2 sequences are KGHSH and LQKENI. Trimming stripped 0 bases from V and 6 bases from J, with 9 bases between. This entry belongs to a study of cytomegalovirus exposure and HLA in healthy donors. Overall study findings and caveats: Immune exposure information available was restricted to CMV serostatus.

PCR was performed using 60 Vbeta and 13 Jbeta primers. Using immunoSEQ multiplex PCR, the repertoire was profiled, and TCRdb retains in-frame clones only, with some absent. The data show approximately 160,000 clones, with roughly 80% seen just once and more than 0.75% held by the top ten. The TCR comes from a girl aged 2-10 years in good health and CMV-seropositive. Input material: PBMCs. The J gene is TRBJ1-5, the V gene TRBV18, with no clear D. CDR3 nucleotide sequence: TGTGCCAGCTCACCACCGGCCGTAAGTCAGCCCCAGCATTTT. As protein: CASSPPAVSQPQHF. Full variable domain (rest looked up from reference TRBV18 and TRBJ1-5): NAGVMQNPRHLVRRRGQEARLRCSPMKGHSHVYWYRQLPEEGLKFMVYLQKENIIDESGMPKERFSAEFPKEGPSILRIQQVVRGDSAAYFCASSPPAVSQPQHFGDGTRLSIL.